The 21 T cell receptor beta chains below were found in one sample sequenced in a study of T cell clusters in autoimmune cytopenias. Roughly 38,000 genome equivalents of blood DNA were amplified for TRB. Multiplex touch-down PCR amplified TRB using TRB-A and TRB-B pools in one tube. No DNA is given; TCRdb re-called the multiplex PCR reads and lists each CDR3 protein once. The table counts 3,500 to 4,500 distinct CDR3 sequences; 60% to 80% lies in the top ten. This same sample was also part of a study on T cell repertoires in aging, cancer and after chemotherapy.

The source material was peripheral blood. Receptors were obtained from a human donor with an autoimmune cytopenia or autoimmune hepatitis (not recorded which).

This clonotype registers medium-sized by frequency. The chain's CDR3 is CASSSRQLTSSTDTQYF. The rearrangement uses TRBV19 and TRBJ2-3; the TCRdb D gene call, TRBD1, has no DNA to confirm it. This CDR3 spans 17 amino acids. Germline values: CDR1 LNHDA, CDR2 SQIVND (reference sequence).

The J gene is TRBJ2-7, the V gene TRBV5-6; TCRdb calls TRBD1, which cannot be checked without DNA. CDR1 and CDR2 from the germline V gene are SGHDT and YYEEEE. CDR3 length: 16 residues. CDR3: CASSVTFPGQVYEQYF.

The chain is built from TRBV19 and TRBJ1-2. The germline V gene has CDR1 LNHDA and CDR2 SQIVND (reference sequence). CDR3 length: 13 amino acids. The CDR3 region is CASSIVQNYGYTF. Full variable domain (outside the CDR3, taken from reference TRBV19 and TRBJ1-2): DGGITQSPKYLFRKEGQNVTLSCEQNLNHDAMYWYRQDPGQGLRLIYYSQIVNDFQKGDIAEGYSVSREKKESFPLTVTSAQKNPTAFYLCASSIVQNYGYTFGSGTRLTVV.

The CDR3 spells CASSLAVTNTEAFF. The rearrangement joins TRBV7-2 to TRBJ1-1. Germline lookup yields CDR1 SGHTA and CDR2 FQGNSA. The CDR3 runs to 14 residues.

The V gene is TRBV19, the J gene TRBJ1-1. Germline V gene lookup returns CDR1 LNHDA and CDR2 SQIVND (reference sequence). This CDR3 contains 14 residues. CDR3 sequence reads: CASRLTLTGTEAFF. The full variable domain, its missing parts supplied by reference TRBV19 and TRBJ1-1, is DGGITQSPKYLFRKEGQNVTLSCEQNLNHDAMYWYRQDPGQGLRLIYYSQIVNDFQKGDIAEGYSVSREKKESFPLTVTSAQKNPTAFYLCASRLTLTGTEAFFGQGTRLTVV.

V is TRBV15 and J is TRBJ2-2. The CDR3 sequence is 16 residues long. The germline V gene encodes CDR1 LNHNV and CDR2 YYDKDF (reference sequence). The CDR3 spells CATSRDRNTNTGELFF.

This rearrangement joins TRBV20-1 to TRBJ2-5; checking the TCRdb D call of TRBD1 is not possible without DNA. There are 14 residues in the CDR3. Per the germline V gene, CDR1 is DFQATT and CDR2 is SNEGSKA (reference sequence). CDR3 amino acids: CSARIPGTQETQYF.

The rearrangement uses TRBV6-5 and TRBJ2-7; the D call from TCRdb, TRBD1, cannot be confirmed without DNA. The germline V gene encodes CDR1 MNHEY and CDR2 SVGAGI. This CDR3 contains 16 residues. Here the CDR3 reads CASSYSWDARSYEQYF.

This rearrangement joins TRBV12-3 or TRBV12-4 to TRBJ1-1. CDR3 size: 13 residues. The CDR3 spells CASSAGPNTEAFF.

The chain joins TRBV19 to TRBJ2-5; no DNA is available, so the TRBD2 call from TCRdb remains unchecked. Germline V gene sequence: CDR1 LNHDA, CDR2 SQIVND (reference sequence). CDR3 length: 14 residues. This chain's CDR3 is CASARGGFSETQYF.

V and J are TRBV29-1 and TRBJ1-1; TCRdb returns TRBD1, unconfirmable since there is no DNA. The CDR3 runs 15 residues. Germline V lookup: CDR1 SQVTM, CDR2 ANQGSEA. CDR3 protein: CSVEVGQTMNTEAFF.

The J gene is TRBJ2-5, the V gene TRBV6-2 or TRBV6-3; absent DNA, TCRdb's TRBD1 call cannot be checked. Germline loops: CDR1 MNHEY, CDR2 SVGEGT. This CDR3 comprises 15 residues. This CDR3 is CASRAGTQGQETQYF.

V usage is TRBV11-1 and J usage is TRBJ1-1; lacking DNA, the TRBD1 call made by TCRdb goes unchecked. The CDR3 consists of 14 residues. The germline V gene encodes CDR1 SGHAT and CDR2 FQDESV (reference sequence). CDR3 region: CASSPTGLNTEAFF.

This clonotype registers medium-sized by frequency. The rearrangement joins TRBV7-6 to TRBJ2-6; TCRdb's D gene call, TRBD1, goes unchecked for lack of DNA. Germline-derived CDR1 and CDR2 are SGHVS and FNYEAQ. CDR3 length equals 18 residues. The CDR3 region is CASSPQGALPTGANVLTF.

The gene calls are TRBV5-4 and TRBJ1-4; the TCRdb D gene call, TRBD1, has no DNA to confirm it. This CDR3 has 15 amino acids. CDR1 and CDR2 (germline): SGHNT, YYREEE (reference sequence). The CDR3 here is CASSRLQGTNEKLFF. Based on the CDR3 plus reference TRBV5-4 and TRBJ1-4, the full variable domain is ETGVTQSPTHLIKTRGQQVTLRCSSQSGHNTVSWYQQALGQGPQFIFQYYREEENGRGNFPPRFSGLQFPNYSSELNVNALELDDSALYLCASSRLQGTNEKLFFGSGTQLSVL.

The chain uses TRBV11-3 and TRBJ2-7; TCRdb names TRBD2, which stays unverified in the absence of DNA. This CDR3 region has 15 residues. The germline gives CDR1 SGHNT, CDR2 YENEEA. CDR3 region: CASSPRVPRLDEQYF. Filled out from reference TRBV11-3 and TRBJ2-7, the complete variable domain reads EAGVVQSPRYKIIEKKQPVAFWCNPISGHNTLYWYLQNLGQGPELLIRYENEEAVDDSQLPKDRFSAERLKGVDSTLKIQPAELGDSAVYLCASSPRVPRLDEQYFGPGTRLTVT.

V and J are TRBV5-6 and TRBJ2-1. CDR3 size: 12 residues. The germline V gene has CDR1 SGHDT and CDR2 YYEEEE. CDR3 amino acids: CASRVGYNEQFF.

This rearrangement joins TRBV11-3 to TRBJ2-7; TCRdb gives TRBD1 as the D gene, but with no DNA this cannot be confirmed. Germline lookup yields CDR1 SGHNT and CDR2 YENEEA. The CDR3 covers 14 residues. CDR3 loop: CASRAGGQRSEQYF.

The CDR3 region is CASSLAAETQYF. The chain is built from TRBV7-6 and TRBJ2-5. There are 12 residues in the CDR3. CDR1 and CDR2 from the germline V gene are SGHVS and FNYEAQ.

By frequency, this clonotype registers medium-sized. The chain links TRBV19 to TRBJ2-5; TCRdb designates TRBD1, a call that cannot be tested without DNA. Germline-derived CDR1 and CDR2 are LNHDA and SQIVND (reference sequence). This CDR3 is 14 amino acids long. CDR3: CASSMAGPRETQYF. The full variable domain, rest sourced from reference TRBV19 and TRBJ2-5, is DGGITQSPKYLFRKEGQNVTLSCEQNLNHDAMYWYRQDPGQGLRLIYYSQIVNDFQKGDIAEGYSVSREKKESFPLTVTSAQKNPTAFYLCASSMAGPRETQYFGPGTRLLVL.

According to its frequency, this clonotype is medium-sized. This chain uses TRBV11-3 with TRBJ2-1; TCRdb's D gene call, TRBD2, goes unchecked for lack of DNA. The CDR3 has 14 residues. CDR1 and CDR2 from the germline V gene are SGHNT and YENEEA. The CDR3 is CASSSRTALDEQFF.